Below are 16 T cell receptor beta chains sequenced from a single sample in a study of T cell responses to AZD1222 COVID-19 vaccine. Profiling relied on immunoSEQ multiplex PCR, and the TCRdb table lists in-frame clones only, not all of them. The table lists 80,000 or so clones, over 90% of them singletons. Here the sequenced sample was peripheral blood, taken on day 0 of AZD1222 vaccination. The receptors shown here come from an adult in good health.

The chain employs TRBV9 and TRBJ1-1, with no clear D. The germline V gene encodes CDR1 SGDLS and CDR2 YYNGEE. V was trimmed by 0 bases and J by 0 bases, leaving 15 bases between them. The CDR3 is 17 amino acids. The CDR3 DNA reads as TGTGCCAGCAGCGTAGGTGGGAGCTTGACAATGAACACTGAAGCTTTCTTT. Translated, it gives CASSVGGSLTMNTEAFF.

The rearrangement links TRBV5-1 to TRBJ2-7; 11 bases agree with TRBD2. CDR1 and CDR2 from the germline V gene are SGHRS and YFSETQ. V was clipped by 4 bases and J by 0 bases; unmatched bases: 6. The CDR3 is 16 residues long. Written as DNA, the CDR3 is TGCGCCAGCAGCCGGACTAGCGGGTACAGCTCCTACGAGCAGTACTTC. Residues: CASSRTSGYSSYEQYF.

The chain recombines TRBV19 with TRBJ1-4; 9 bases agree with TRBD1. CDR1 is LNHDA, CDR2 SQIVND, per germline (reference sequence). Trimming removed 5 bases from V and 10 bases from J; junction bases left unmatched: 8. The CDR3 sequence is 14 residues long. The CDR3 sequence is CASSATGGLGKLFF. CDR3 bases: TGTGCCAGTAGTGCCACAGGGGGCCTGGGAAAACTGTTTTTT. The complete variable domain, with remaining parts taken from reference TRBV19 and TRBJ1-4, reads DGGITQSPKYLFRKEGQNVTLSCEQNLNHDAMYWYRQDPGQGLRLIYYSQIVNDFQKGDIAEGYSVSREKKESFPLTVTSAQKNPTAFYLCASSATGGLGKLFFGSGTQLSVL.

This chain links TRBV7-2 with TRBJ2-7; D is undetermined. This CDR3 is built from 14 residues. V lost 1 base and J lost 2, with 9 bases in between. Germline V gives CDR1 SGHTA, CDR2 FQGNSA. For the CDR3, the DNA is TGTGCCAGCAGCTTAGAACCCGGACCCTACGAGCAGTACTTC. It encodes CASSLEPGPYEQYF.

This clone was counted only a few times. The chain carries TRBV5-1 and TRBJ1-1, with TRBD1 identical over 8 bases. V shed 4 bases and J 0 bases; nucleotides not matched to a gene: 5. This CDR3 is 15 amino acids long. CDR1 and CDR2 (germline): SGHRS, YFSETQ. The CDR3 nucleotides read TGCGCCAGCAGCAAAGGACAGGGTTTGAACACTGAAGCTTTCTTT. The encoded protein is CASSKGQGLNTEAFF.

The chain employs TRBV11-2 and TRBJ2-7; D ambiguous. The CDR3 totals 13 residues. V lost 2 bases, J lost 7 bases, and 12 bases lay in between. The germline V gene has CDR1 SGHAT and CDR2 FQNNGV. CDR3 protein: CASSLMWTPEQYF. The CDR3 DNA follows: TGTGCCAGCAGCTTAATGTGGACGCCTGAGCAGTACTTC.

The chain couples TRBV27 to TRBJ1-2; 10 nucleotides line up with TRBD1. CDR1 and CDR2 (germline): MNHEY, SMNVEV (reference sequence). The CDR3 contains 19 residues. Losses at the gene ends were 5 bases for V and 3 bases for J; bases not matched to a gene: 18. DNA for the CDR3: TGTGCCAGCAGTCCTAGCCCCGGGACAGGGGTCCATCTTTACTATGGCTACACCTTC. It is translated as CASSPSPGTGVHLYYGYTF.

This clone showed up just a few times. The rearrangement uses TRBV9 and TRBJ1-6; possibly TRBD1 for D (6 bases). Trimming removed 3 bases at V and 6 bases at J, with 13 bases between. CDR3 length: 15 amino acids. Germline lookup yields CDR1 SGDLS and CDR2 YYNGEE. The CDR3 spells CASSGTGNGNSPLHF. In nucleotides, the CDR3 is TGTGCCAGCAGCGGTACAGGGAACGGTAATTCACCCCTCCACTTT.

V gene TRBV19 combines with J gene TRBJ2-1; 10 nucleotides align to TRBD2. CDR1 and CDR2 (germline): LNHDA, SQIVND (reference sequence). V dropped 5 bases and J dropped 7; count of bases not matched to a gene: 14. CDR3 size: 17 residues. The CDR3 spells CASSLPQKRGGRNEQFF. The CDR3 bases are TGTGCCAGTAGTCTCCCCCAGAAGCGGGGGGGCAGGAATGAGCAGTTCTTC.

This chain joins TRBV3-1 (or the pseudogene TRBV3-2) and TRBJ2-7; D unclear. Trimming shortened V by 3 bases and J by 0 bases, and 9 bases separated the two germline ends. CDR1 and CDR2 (germline): LGHDT, YNNKEL (reference sequence). The CDR3 runs 14 residues. This chain's CDR3 is CASSQVMGSYEQYF. Here the CDR3 DNA reads TGTGCCAGCAGCCAGGTTATGGGCTCCTACGAGCAGTACTTC.

The genes are TRBV3-1 (or the pseudogene TRBV3-2) and TRBJ2-3, with 7 positions matching TRBD2. Germline assignment: CDR1 LGHDT and CDR2 YNNKEL (reference sequence). J was trimmed by 3 bases and V by 2 bases; bases with no gene match: 11. This CDR3 has 17 amino acids. The CDR3 is CASSQFSGGVGTDTQYF. CDR3 sequence (DNA): TGTGCCAGCAGCCAATTTAGTGGGGGGGTTGGAACAGATACGCAGTATTTT.

The chain employs TRBV19 and TRBJ1-1, with TRBD1 identical over 7 bases. The CDR3 totals 15 residues. The V gene's germline CDR1 is LNHDA and CDR2 SQIVND (reference sequence). With 6 bases clipped from V and 12 bases from J, the junction kept 19 bases outside the gene matches. The CDR3 DNA sequence: TGTGCCAGTAGCCCATCGACAGGGAGGGTTAGGAGTACTTTCTTT. Protein product: CASSPSTGRVRSTFF.

The chain joins TRBV5-1 to TRBJ1-6, with 8 bases identical to TRBD1. This CDR3 spans 15 amino acids. In germline, CDR1 is SGHRS, CDR2 YFSETQ. V was pared by 3 bases and J by 9 bases, with 8 bases of the junction left unmatched. The CDR3, as DNA: TGCGCCAGCAGCTCGGCGACAGGGGCGGGTTCACCCCTCCACTTT. Protein product: CASSSATGAGSPLHF. Looking up the rest from reference TRBV5-1 and TRBJ1-6 gives the full variable domain: KAGVTQTPRYLIKTRGQQVTLSCSPISGHRSVSWYQQTPGQGLQFLFEYFSETQRNKGNFPGRFSGRQFSNSRSEMNVSTLELGDSALYLCASSSATGAGSPLHFGNGTRLTVT.

The rearrangement uses TRBV28 and TRBJ1-2; no clear D gene. V lost 4 bases and J lost 8, with 17 bases in between. The CDR3 runs 14 residues. Per germline, CDR1 MDHEN and CDR2 SYDVKM. CDR3 region: CASSYSGRLRGYTF. DNA of the CDR3: TGTGCCAGCAGTTACTCGGGCAGGTTGAGAGGCTACACCTTC.

This chain connects TRBV5-1 to TRBJ2-2; 11 positions agree with TRBD1. The CDR3 sequence is 15 residues long. CDR1 is SGHRS and CDR2 is YFSETQ in the germline V gene. V lost 6 bases, J lost 1 base, and 2 bases stayed unmatched. CDR3 protein: CASTDRGQNTGELFF. CDR3 coding DNA: TGCGCCAGCACGGACAGGGGGCAGAACACCGGGGAGCTGTTTTTT. The whole variable domain, filled in from reference TRBV5-1 and TRBJ2-2, reads KAGVTQTPRYLIKTRGQQVTLSCSPISGHRSVSWYQQTPGQGLQFLFEYFSETQRNKGNFPGRFSGRQFSNSRSEMNVSTLELGDSALYLCASTDRGQNTGELFFGEGSRLTVL.

The chain is built from TRBV28 and TRBJ2-7; 7 nucleotides match TRBD1. The CDR3 has 14 residues. J was trimmed by 3 bases and V by 6 bases; bases with no gene match: 8. CDR1 MDHEN and CDR2 SYDVKM come from the germline V gene. CDR3 nucleotide sequence: TGTGCCAGCAGCCCAGTCGGGACAGACTACGAGCAGTACTTC. It codes for CASSPVGTDYEQYF. Supplemented by reference TRBV28 and TRBJ2-7, the full variable domain reads DVKVTQSSRYLVKRTGEKVFLECVQDMDHENMFWYRQDPGLGLRLIYFSYDVKMKEKGDIPEGYSVSREKKERFSLILESASTNQTSMYLCASSPVGTDYEQYFGPGTRLTVT.